This TCR beta chain was sequenced during a study of T cell responses to AZD1222 COVID-19 vaccine (dated by TCRdb to about 2021). As for the study more broadly: TCR sequencing covered fewer than 250 trial participants: 207 given two doses of AZD1222 and 26 given two doses of MenACWY control vaccine. Enrollment into the trials was organized by age into subgroups of 18-55, 56-69 and 70-plus years, and those subgroups contained about 150, 27 and 61 TCR-sequenced participants, respectively. Study-wide conclusions, independent of this receptor: In the small 56-69-year group, the increase in depth fell short of significance, most likely because of low power. CD4 TCRs associated with the vaccine covered the entire spike protein, and the dominant responses were in regions 160-218 and 743-854. A significant rise in spike-specific TCR breadth and depth was observed after two AZD1222 doses relative to day 0 and relative to MenACWY recipients. Most participants were white British and females outnumbered males, and the authors suggested that clonal diversity may have been underestimated. Only a handful of AZD1222 recipients were SARS-CoV-2 seropositive at baseline, limiting conclusions about previously exposed vaccinees. Because no samples from the day 14 peak response were available, repertoires could be characterized only after the peak T cell response. Reportedly, close to half of the unique spike-specific TCRs recognized epitopes lying outside the regions that are mutated in the B.1.351 and B.1.1.7 variants.

The CDR3 regions of human TCRbeta chains were analyzed by immunosequencing. In the source study's methods: TCRs in the repertoires were matched against a reference library of SARS-CoV-2-specific TCRs that had been generated with the MIRA antigen-specificity platform. Breadth was defined as the fraction of unique TCRs that were SARS-CoV-2-associated. Depth was defined as the fraction of total T cells that were SARS-CoV-2-associated. Using the MIRA data, each spike-specific TCR was assigned both to the spike region to which the TCR was reactive and to a CD4 or CD8 class. Log10-transformed breadth and depth values were compared by one-way ANOVA with Sidak's multiple comparisons tests. Entries here come from immuneACCESS through TCRdb and include only in-frame sequences with V and J called. Some clones fail to appear in such tables; in the studies checked, an unresolved V gene covers under half of the shortfall, and the cause of the remainder is unknown. V, J and clone size reflect that table, while D and trimming were determined from the DNA. The sample data list 90,000 to 110,000 clones, and roughly 87% of these were observed just once. Roughly 12% of the sample is in the top ten clones.

The time point label corresponds to: baseline before first vaccination. The label giving this sample's treatment or condition can be read as: meningococcal conjugate vaccine given as trial control. Samples from vaccinated people were obtained from the UK trials COV001 and COV002, which included a single-blind randomized controlled phase 2/3 trial of AZD1222 (ChAdOx1 nCoV-19) in healthy adults. For TCRbeta chain sequencing, PBMC samples from trial participants were taken at day 0 and at day 28 after the second dose. V loses 2 bases at its end and J loses 8 bases; junction bases beyond the gene matches: 7. The germline V gene provides CDR1 MNHNS and CDR2 SASEGT. Taken from cysteine to phenylalanine, the CDR3 has 14 residues. The kept DNA is CDR3 alone, 42 bases in frame from the first base. Comment on this clone: The clone's antigen remains unknown. The record has no base qualities; no much larger clone is one base away.

The rearranged segments are TRBV6-1 and TRBJ1-2, with TRBD1 matching 8 junction bases. Sequenced material: peripheral blood, taken on day 0 of MenACWY control vaccination. This sequence was found in an adult in good health. The sequenced DNA is TGTGCCAGCAGTGAAATACAGGGGGGATACGGCTACACCTTC. This gives the protein CASSEIQGGYGYTF.